This T cell receptor (beta chain) derives from a study of monozygotic twins with inflammatory bowel disease. Whole-study findings and limits: Especially where disease activity was present, IBD patients had fewer clonotypes in common with others than healthy twins did.

Regarding this clonotype: Its antigen is currently unknown.

TCRdb re-called the 5' RACE reads and gives one entry per CDR3 protein, without DNA. With 440,000 or so distinct CDR3 sequences in the sample, the ten largest clones hold around 2.3%. CDR1 and CDR2 (germline): MDHEN, SYDVKM. The CDR3 has 12 amino acids. Whole-blood RNA isolation (total RNA) proceeded without T cell sorting. V gene TRBV28 combines with J gene TRBJ2-5; the TCRdb D gene call, TRBD1, has no DNA to confirm it. Sequenced: blood. The origin of this receptor is a human donor with ulcerative colitis or Crohn's disease, or a healthy co-twin of an affected twin (not recorded which). The CDR3 is CASNPGQETQYF.